This TCR beta chain was recovered during a study of T-cell memory formation after mild COVID-19. The study, taken as a whole, reports: Clones contracting across day 15 to 85 had a balanced CD4/CD8 profile; later expanding clones leaned CD4+. Some SARS-CoV-2-responding clones were already detected in memory before infection.

This clonotype came up a few times. The target antigen is unknown. MiXCR, run by TCRdb on the 5' RACE reads, gives a single entry per CDR3 protein. The sample consists of roughly 450,000 distinct CDR3 sequences, roughly 17% of them appearing once. The TCR sequence derives from a man between 18 and 29 years old who had mild COVID-19 (a few samples of this study predate the infection). Cell type and time point are not known. The sequencing sample was made of PBMCs or a T cell subset sorted from them (not recorded which).

DNA for the CDR3: TGTGCCAGCAGCCGAGGGCGGGGAACAGATACGCAGTATTTT. Its protein product is CASSRGRGTDTQYF. The chain links TRBV6-5 to TRBJ2-3, with D possibly TRBD2 on 6 matching bases. V was trimmed by 6 bases and J by 3 bases, leaving 13 bases between them. Germline V gene lookup returns CDR1 MNHEY and CDR2 SVGAGI. CDR3 length: 14 residues.